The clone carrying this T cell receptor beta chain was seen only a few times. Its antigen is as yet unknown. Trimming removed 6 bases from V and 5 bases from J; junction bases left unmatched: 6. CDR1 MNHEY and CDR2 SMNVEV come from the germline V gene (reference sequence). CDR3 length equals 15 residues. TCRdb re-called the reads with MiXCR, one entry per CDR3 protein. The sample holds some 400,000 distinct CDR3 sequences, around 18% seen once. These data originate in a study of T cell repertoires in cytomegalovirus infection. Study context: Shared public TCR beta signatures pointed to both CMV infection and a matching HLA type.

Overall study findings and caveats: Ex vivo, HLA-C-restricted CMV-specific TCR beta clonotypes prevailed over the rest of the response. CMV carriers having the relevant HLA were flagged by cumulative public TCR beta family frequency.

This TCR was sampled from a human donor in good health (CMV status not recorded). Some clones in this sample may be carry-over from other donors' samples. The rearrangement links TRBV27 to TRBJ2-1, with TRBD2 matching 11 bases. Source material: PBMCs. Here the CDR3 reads CASSVAGGRDNEQFF. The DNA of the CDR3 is TGTGCCAGCAGCGTAGCGGGGGGGCGAGACAATGAGCAGTTCTTC.